The rows below give T cell receptor beta chains drawn from one sample of a study of blood T cells in healthy people across ages. Using its own MiXCR run on the 5' RACE reads, TCRdb lists one record per CDR3 protein. Of around 780,000 distinct CDR3 sequences in the sample, 56% were seen once. Sequenced input: blood. Receptors originate from a man between 40 and 49 years old in good health. The CDR3 runs from the conserved cysteine through the conserved F or W. D genes are given only for firm matches. Not every row has a clone size; where given, it reads once, few, many or a size class.

cdr3_length,j_call,v_call,clone_size,d_call,cdr3_aa,cdr3_nt
14,TRBJ2-4,TRBV20-1,-,-,CSARRDLAKNIQYF,TGCAGTGCTAGGAGGGATCTAGCCAAAAACATTCAGTACTTC
11,TRBJ2-5,TRBV6-1,-,-,CASTESDLQYF,TGTGCCAGCACTGAGTCGGACTTGCAGTACTTC
16,TRBJ2-7,TRBV24-1,-,-,CATSDSGKGAIYEQYF,TGTGCCACCAGTGATTCGGGGAAGGGAGCCATCTACGAGCAGTACTTC
16,TRBJ1-6,TRBV2,-,-,CASSEAQSHRVSPLHF,TGTGCCAGCAGTGAAGCGCAAAGCCACCGGGTATCACCCCTCCACTTT
14,TRBJ2-7,TRBV27,-,-,CASSRGDESYEQYF,TGTGCCAGCAGCCGAGGGGACGAATCCTACGAGCAGTACTTC
18,TRBJ2-3,TRBV9,-,TRBD2,CASSATSAGGGNTDTQYF,TGTGCCAGCAGCGCGACTAGCGCGGGAGGTGGCAACACAGATACGCAGTATTTT
14,TRBJ2-3,TRBV5-1,-,-,CASSLDTITDTQYF,TGCGCCAGCAGCCTTGACACAATCACAGATACGCAGTATTTT
16,TRBJ2-5,TRBV7-2,few,TRBD2,CASSQFSGGLGETQYF,TGTGCCAGCAGCCAGTTTAGCGGGGGGTTAGGAGAGACCCAGTACTTC
10,TRBJ2-5,TRBV29-1,-,-,CSVWKETQYF,TGCAGCGTTTGGAAAGAGACCCAGTACTTC
15,TRBJ2-7,TRBV4-2,-,-,CASSQDWGFNYEQYF,TGTGCCAGCAGCCAAGATTGGGGCTTCAACTACGAGCAGTACTTC
15,TRBJ2-5,TRBV7-9,once,-,CASENWRDLAETQYF,TGTGCCAGCGAAAACTGGCGGGACTTGGCCGAGACCCAGTACTTC
17,TRBJ2-3,TRBV20-1,-,-,CSATQGGGLLSEDTQYF,TGCAGTGCTACCCAAGGGGGGGGCTTACTCTCGGAAGATACGCAGTATTTT
16,TRBJ2-6,TRBV15,-,-,CATSRDSGAGANVPTF,TGTGCCACCAGCAGAGATTCAGGGGCTGGGGCCAACGTCCCGACTTTC
19,TRBJ2-7,TRBV28,many,-,CASSLGTVLGGVTPYEQYF,TGTGCCAGCAGTTTAGGTACGGTGTTAGGGGGGGTCACCCCCTACGAGCAGTACTTC
13,TRBJ2-3,TRBV20-1,few,TRBD2,CSAKRGSTDTQYF,TGCAGTGCTAAGCGGGGGAGCACAGATACGCAGTATTTT
18,TRBJ2-5,TRBV6-1,-,TRBD2,CASSDPGLAGGRGETQYF,TGTGCCAGCAGTGATCCGGGACTAGCGGGAGGGCGTGGAGAGACCCAGTACTTC
16,TRBJ2-5,TRBV13,once,TRBD2,CASSLALAGGQGEQYF,TGTGCCAGCAGCTTAGCACTAGCGGGAGGCCAAGGGGAGCAGTACTTC
15,TRBJ1-1,TRBV13,-,TRBD1,CASSKAGTGGTEAFF,TGTGCCAGCAGCAAGGCCGGGACAGGAGGCACTGAAGCTTTCTTT
19,TRBJ2-1,TRBV5-6,-,TRBD1,CASSFKKTGQGATRVEQFF,TGTGCCAGCAGCTTCAAAAAAACCGGGCAGGGGGCTACTAGGGTGGAGCAGTTCTTC
15,TRBJ1-2,TRBV7-2,-,TRBD1,CASSSDRVGWYGYTF,TGTGCCAGCAGCTCCGACAGGGTAGGATGGTATGGCTACACCTTC
16,TRBJ2-7,TRBV19,-,-,CAGSIDEDSPGYEQYF,TGTGCCGGTAGTATAGACGAAGACAGCCCGGGCTACGAGCAGTACTTC
14,TRBJ1-2,TRBV9,-,-,CASSVGLGPYGYTF,TGTGCCAGCAGCGTTGGACTGGGACCTTATGGCTACACCTTC
14,TRBJ2-3,TRBV20-1,-,TRBD2,CSANPSGRIDTQYF,TGCAGTGCGAACCCTAGCGGGAGGATAGATACGCAGTATTTT
18,TRBJ2-4,TRBV5-1,-,-,CASSLVGSGSVAKNIQYF,TGCGCCAGCAGCTTGGTAGGGTCGGGGTCCGTAGCCAAAAACATTCAGTACTTC
16,TRBJ2-7,TRBV5-1,-,-,CASSPGPAVQFSEQYF,TGCGCCAGCAGCCCCGGACCCGCGGTACAGTTTTCCGAGCAGTACTTC
19,TRBJ2-2,TRBV3-1,-,-,CASSQFRGSLLRNTGELFF,TGTGCCAGCAGCCAATTCCGGGGGTCCCTCCTAAGAAACACCGGGGAGCTGTTTTTT
13,TRBJ1-2,TRBV25-1,-,-,CASSEGGGKGYTF,TGTGCCAGCAGTGAGGGGGGTGGGAAAGGCTACACCTTC
15,TRBJ2-7,TRBV7-2,-,-,CASSLVSGDSYEQYF,TGTGCCAGCAGCTTAGTTAGCGGAGACTCCTACGAGCAGTACTTC